A selection of T cell receptor beta chains follows, all from one sample in a study of radiation and T cells in renal cell carcinoma. Clones were sequenced by immunoSEQ multiplex PCR, and TCRdb holds only the in-frame ones, with some missing. The sample contains roughly 150,000 clones, approximately 88% of which appear only once. The sample was blood, taken from a patient whose treatment included radiotherapy and nephrectomy. All receptors derive from a woman between 50 and 59 years old with renal cell carcinoma. The CDR3 runs from the conserved cysteine through the conserved F or W.

V gene | CDR3 protein
TRBV6-6 | CASSYTSGGEKETQYF
TRBV7-2 | CASSLDSGGRKTQYF
TRBV6-5 | CASSFRGGNTEAFF
TRBV30 | CAWSKLGTATYGYTF
TRBV29-1 | CSVEGQGKDTQYF
TRBV14 | CASSQDGRGPLHF
TRBV19 | CASKRDRVNSPLHF
TRBV7-2 | CASSQGGSSYNSPLHF
TRBV6-1 | CASSELAPYEQYF
TRBV6-4 | CASSAFNTGELFF
TRBV9 | CASRRGPCYEQYF
TRBV19 | CASSGIGGTDTQYF
TRBV6-1 | CASSNRGNQPQHF
TRBV7-8 | CASSIERDNEQFF
TRBV7-2 | CASSLLAGRGEQFF
TRBV4-3 | CASSQDIVETQYF
TRBV10-2 | CASSESGAGGNEQFF
TRBV5-5 | CASSIYGGGEETQYF
TRBV6-6 | CASSLDRNYGYTF
TRBV29-1 | CSATTGTPNEQYF
TRBV15 | CATSARGGSFDGQFF
TRBV5-1 | CASSRNGDRKSYGYTF
TRBV7-6 | CASSLESSYNSPLHF
TRBV7-2 | CASSLGLAVATDTQYF
TRBV7-2 | CASSLAASGAGEQYF
TRBV7-9 | CASSFPGLPSGELFF
TRBV6-5 | CASSYSSLNEKLFF
TRBV6-6 | CASSFPGQNYGYTF
TRBV18 | CASSPMAGNDTQYF
TRBV18 | CASSPRDGPYGYTF
TRBV7-6 | CASSSPWGREGNTIYF
TRBV29-1 | CSVDRQSSSYNEQFF
TRBV7-6 | CASSPGGAYEPQHF
TRBV7-2 | CASSSWMLNTEAFF
TRBV18 | CASSPPQVRQGRSEAFF
TRBV28 | CASSFLGQGQANYGYTF
TRBV30 | CAWSVQGYEQYF
TRBV29-1 | CNLMGRDEQFF
TRBV29-1 | CSVKQGPSGNTIYF
TRBV21-1 | CASSSSTASNQPQHF
TRBV18 | CASSPDGGSYNEQFF
TRBV10-3 | CAISDEGLGTDTQYF
TRBV10-1 | CASSDRQTNEKLFF
TRBV12-5 | CASGLGRVEQYF
TRBV6-6 | CASMETPAKNIQYF
TRBV15 | CATSRDWVGGRYTQYF
TRBV9 | CASSVVGGHYTF
TRBV4-3 | CASSQEGVRGNTEAFF
TRBV5-1 | CASSPGAGGQPQHF
TRBV5-1 | CASSLEPAQETQYF
TRBV15 | CATSPTGGGQGFDEQFF
TRBV7-7 | CASSSHLLGPETGELFF
TRBV29-1 | CSVYTGTGPTEAFF